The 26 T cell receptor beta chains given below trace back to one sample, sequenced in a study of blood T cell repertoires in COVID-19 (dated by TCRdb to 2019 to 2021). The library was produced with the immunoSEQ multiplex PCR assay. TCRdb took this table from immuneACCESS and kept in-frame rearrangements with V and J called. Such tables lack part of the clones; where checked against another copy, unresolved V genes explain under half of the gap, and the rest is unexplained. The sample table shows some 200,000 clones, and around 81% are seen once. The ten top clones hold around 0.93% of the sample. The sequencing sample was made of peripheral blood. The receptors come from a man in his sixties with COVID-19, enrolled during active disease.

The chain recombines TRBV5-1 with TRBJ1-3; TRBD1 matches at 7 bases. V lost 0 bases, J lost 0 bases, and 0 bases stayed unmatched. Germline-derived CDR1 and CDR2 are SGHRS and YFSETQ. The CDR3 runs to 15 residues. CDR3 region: CASSLEGASGNTIYF. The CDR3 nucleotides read TGCGCCAGCAGCTTGGAGGGGGCCTCTGGAAACACCATATATTTT.

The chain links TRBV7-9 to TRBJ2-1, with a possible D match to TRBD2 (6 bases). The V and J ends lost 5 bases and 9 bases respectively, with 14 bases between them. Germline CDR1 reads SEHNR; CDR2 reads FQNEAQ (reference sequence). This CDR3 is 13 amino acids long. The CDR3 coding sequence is TGTGCCAGCAGCATTGGAGGGTCGGGTGAGCAGTTCTTC. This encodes CASSIGGSGEQFF.

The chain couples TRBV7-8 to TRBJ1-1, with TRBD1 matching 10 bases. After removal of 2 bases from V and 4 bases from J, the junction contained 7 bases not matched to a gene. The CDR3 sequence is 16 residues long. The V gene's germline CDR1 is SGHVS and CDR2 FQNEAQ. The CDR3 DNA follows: TGTGCCAGCAGCTTACAGGGGACAGGGGTGGGCACTGAAGCTTTCTTT. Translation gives CASSLQGTGVGTEAFF.

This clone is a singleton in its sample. The CDR3 spells CASSPNRDRDYNEQFF. The CDR3 DNA is TGTGCCAGCAGCCCGAACCGGGACAGGGACTACAATGAGCAGTTCTTC. This rearrangement joins TRBV14 to TRBJ2-1; TRBD1 matches at 9 bases. The CDR3 loop spans 16 amino acids. V lost 4 bases to trimming and J lost 3 bases; unmatched junction nucleotides: 7. Germline CDR1 reads SGHDN; CDR2 reads FVKESK. Full variable domain (missing parts from reference TRBV14 and TRBJ2-1): EAGVTQFPSHSVIEKGQTVTLRCDPISGHDNLYWYRRVMGKEIKFLLHFVKESKQDESGMPNNRFLAERTGGTYSTLKVQPAELEDSGVYFCASSPNRDRDYNEQFFGPGTRLTVL.

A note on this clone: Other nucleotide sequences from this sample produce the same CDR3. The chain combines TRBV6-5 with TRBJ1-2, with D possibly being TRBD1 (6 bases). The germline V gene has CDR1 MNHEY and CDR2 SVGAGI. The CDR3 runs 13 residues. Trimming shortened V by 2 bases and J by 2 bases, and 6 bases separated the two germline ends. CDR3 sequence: CASSYGQNYGYTF. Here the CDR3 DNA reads TGTGCCAGCAGTTACGGACAGAACTATGGCTACACCTTC.

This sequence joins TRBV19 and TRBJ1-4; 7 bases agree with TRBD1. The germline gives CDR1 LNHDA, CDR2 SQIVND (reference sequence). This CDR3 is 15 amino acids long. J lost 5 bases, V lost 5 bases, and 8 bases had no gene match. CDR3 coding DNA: TGTGCCAGTAGTCGGAGGGACAGATTGAATGAAAAACTGTTTTTT. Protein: CASSRRDRLNEKLFF. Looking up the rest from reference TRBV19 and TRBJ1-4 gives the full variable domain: DGGITQSPKYLFRKEGQNVTLSCEQNLNHDAMYWYRQDPGQGLRLIYYSQIVNDFQKGDIAEGYSVSREKKESFPLTVTSAQKNPTAFYLCASSRRDRLNEKLFFGSGTQLSVL.

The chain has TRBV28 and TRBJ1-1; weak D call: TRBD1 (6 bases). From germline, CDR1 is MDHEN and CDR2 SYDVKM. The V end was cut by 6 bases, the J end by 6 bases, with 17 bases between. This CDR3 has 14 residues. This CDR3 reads CASRRSGGPAEAFF. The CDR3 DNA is TGTGCCAGCAGGCGGAGCGGGGGGCCCGCTGAAGCTTTCTTT. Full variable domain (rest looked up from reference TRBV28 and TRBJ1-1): DVKVTQSSRYLVKRTGEKVFLECVQDMDHENMFWYRQDPGLGLRLIYFSYDVKMKEKGDIPEGYSVSREKKERFSLILESASTNQTSMYLCASRRSGGPAEAFFGQGTRLTVV.

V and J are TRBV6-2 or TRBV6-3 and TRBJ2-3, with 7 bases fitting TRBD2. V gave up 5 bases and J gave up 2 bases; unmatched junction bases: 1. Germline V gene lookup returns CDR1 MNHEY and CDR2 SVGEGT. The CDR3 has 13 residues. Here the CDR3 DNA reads TGTGCCAGCAGTAAGCGGGACACAGATACGCAGTATTTT. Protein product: CASSKRDTDTQYF.

The CDR3 coding sequence is TGTGCCAGCAGCTTGGGTAATGAGGGGGCAGATACGCAGTATTTT. Protein sequence: CASSLGNEGADTQYF. The rearrangement joins TRBV11-1 to TRBJ2-3; maybe TRBD1 (6 bases). V dropped 3 bases and J dropped 4 bases, with 14 bases sitting between them. The CDR3 covers 15 residues. Per germline, CDR1 SGHAT and CDR2 FQDESV (reference sequence).

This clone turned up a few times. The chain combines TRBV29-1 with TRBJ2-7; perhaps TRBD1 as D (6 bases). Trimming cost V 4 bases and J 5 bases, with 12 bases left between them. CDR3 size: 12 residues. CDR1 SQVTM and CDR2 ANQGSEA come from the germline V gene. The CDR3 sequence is CSVGWQGNEQYF. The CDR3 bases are TGCAGCGTTGGTTGGCAGGGGAACGAGCAGTACTTC.

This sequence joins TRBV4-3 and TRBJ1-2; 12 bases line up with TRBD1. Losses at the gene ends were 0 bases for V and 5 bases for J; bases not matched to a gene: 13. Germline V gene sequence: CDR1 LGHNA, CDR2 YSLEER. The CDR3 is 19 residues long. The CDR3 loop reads CASSQDGPGQGARRYGYTF. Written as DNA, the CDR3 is TGCGCCAGCAGCCAAGATGGGCCGGGACAGGGGGCGCGGCGGTATGGCTACACCTTC.

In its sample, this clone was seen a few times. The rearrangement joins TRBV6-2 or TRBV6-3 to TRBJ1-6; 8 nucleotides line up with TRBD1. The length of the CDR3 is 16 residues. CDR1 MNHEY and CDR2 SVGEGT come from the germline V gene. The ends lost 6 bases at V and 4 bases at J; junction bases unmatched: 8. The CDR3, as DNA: TGTGCCAGCAGCCTGGGACAGGACATTTATAATTCACCCCTCCACTTT. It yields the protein CASSLGQDIYNSPLHF.

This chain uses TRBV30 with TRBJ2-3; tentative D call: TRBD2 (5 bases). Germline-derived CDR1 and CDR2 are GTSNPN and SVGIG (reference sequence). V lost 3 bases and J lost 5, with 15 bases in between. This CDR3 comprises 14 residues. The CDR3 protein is CAWRKPYGKDTQYF. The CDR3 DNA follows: TGTGCCTGGAGGAAACCCTACGGGAAAGATACGCAGTATTTT.

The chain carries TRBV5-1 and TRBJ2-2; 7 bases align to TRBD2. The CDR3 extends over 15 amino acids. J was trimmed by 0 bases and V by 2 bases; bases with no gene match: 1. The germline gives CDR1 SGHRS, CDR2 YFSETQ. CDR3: CASSLREANTGELFF. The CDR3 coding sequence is TGCGCCAGCAGCTTACGGGAGGCGAACACCGGGGAGCTGTTTTTT. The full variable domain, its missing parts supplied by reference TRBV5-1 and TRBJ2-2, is KAGVTQTPRYLIKTRGQQVTLSCSPISGHRSVSWYQQTPGQGLQFLFEYFSETQRNKGNFPGRFSGRQFSNSRSEMNVSTLELGDSALYLCASSLREANTGELFFGEGSRLTVL.

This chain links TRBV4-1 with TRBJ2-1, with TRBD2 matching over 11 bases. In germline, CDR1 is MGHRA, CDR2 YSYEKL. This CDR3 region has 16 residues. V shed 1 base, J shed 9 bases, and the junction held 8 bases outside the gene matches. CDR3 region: CASSQVSLAGGGEQFF. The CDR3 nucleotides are TGCGCCAGCAGCCAAGTTTCCCTAGCGGGAGGAGGTGAGCAGTTCTTC.

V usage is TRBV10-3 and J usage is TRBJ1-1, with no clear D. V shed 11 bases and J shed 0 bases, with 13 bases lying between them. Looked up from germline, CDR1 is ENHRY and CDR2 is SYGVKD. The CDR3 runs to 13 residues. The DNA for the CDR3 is TGTGCCTCGGCGCGGAACATGAACACTGAAGCTTTCTTT. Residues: CASARNMNTEAFF.

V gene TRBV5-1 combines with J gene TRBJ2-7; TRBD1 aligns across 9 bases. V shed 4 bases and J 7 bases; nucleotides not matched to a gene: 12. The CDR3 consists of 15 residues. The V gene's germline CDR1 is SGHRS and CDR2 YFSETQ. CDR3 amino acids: CASSATGTGSKEQYF. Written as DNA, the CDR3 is TGCGCCAGCAGCGCCACCGGGACAGGGTCGAAGGAGCAGTACTTC.

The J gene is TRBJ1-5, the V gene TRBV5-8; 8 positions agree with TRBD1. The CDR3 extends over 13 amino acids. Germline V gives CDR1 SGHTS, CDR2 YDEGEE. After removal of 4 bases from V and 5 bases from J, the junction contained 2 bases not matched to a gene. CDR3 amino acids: CASSRDRHQPQHF. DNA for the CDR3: TGTGCCAGCAGCCGGGACAGGCATCAGCCCCAGCATTTT.

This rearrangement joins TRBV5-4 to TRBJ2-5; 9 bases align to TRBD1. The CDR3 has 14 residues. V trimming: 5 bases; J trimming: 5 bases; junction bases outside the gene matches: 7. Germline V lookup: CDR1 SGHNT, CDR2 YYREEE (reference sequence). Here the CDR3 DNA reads TGTGCCAGCAGGACAGGGGGTGAGGGGGAGACCCAGTACTTC. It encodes CASRTGGEGETQYF.

As DNA, the CDR3 is TGTGCCAGTAGGAGGGGGGGGTCAAGCAATCAGCCCCAGCATTTT. Amino acid sequence: CASRRGGSSNQPQHF. The rearrangement uses TRBV19 and TRBJ1-5; tentatively, D is TRBD1 (6 bases). The V end lost 6 bases, the J end lost 1 base, and 13 bases lay between the germline ends. The CDR3 has 15 residues. Germline V gene sequence: CDR1 LNHDA, CDR2 SQIVND (reference sequence).

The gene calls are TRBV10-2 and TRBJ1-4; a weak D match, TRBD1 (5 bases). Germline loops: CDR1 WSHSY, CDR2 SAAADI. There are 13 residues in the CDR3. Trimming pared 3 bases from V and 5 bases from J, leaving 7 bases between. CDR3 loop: CASSDRVNEKLFF. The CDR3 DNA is TGCGCCAGCAGTGACAGGGTCAATGAAAAACTGTTTTTT.

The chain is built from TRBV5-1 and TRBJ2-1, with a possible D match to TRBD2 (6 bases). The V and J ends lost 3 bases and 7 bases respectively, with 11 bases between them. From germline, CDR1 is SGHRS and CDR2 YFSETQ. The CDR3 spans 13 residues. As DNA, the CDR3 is TGCGCCAGCAGCTCGAATAGCGGTAATGAGCAGTTCTTC. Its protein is CASSSNSGNEQFF.

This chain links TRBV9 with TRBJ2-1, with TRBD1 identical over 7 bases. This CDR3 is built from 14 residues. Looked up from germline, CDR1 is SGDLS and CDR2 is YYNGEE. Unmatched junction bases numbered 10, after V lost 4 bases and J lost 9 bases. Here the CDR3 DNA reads TGTGCCAGCAGCCTCGACAGGGTCGCAACTGAGCAGTTCTTC. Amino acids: CASSLDRVATEQFF. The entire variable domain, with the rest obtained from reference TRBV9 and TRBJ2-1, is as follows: DSGVTQTPKHLITATGQRVTLRCSPRSGDLSVYWYQQSLDQGLQFLIQYYNGEERAKGNILERFSAQQFPDLHSELNLSSLELGDSALYFCASSLDRVATEQFFGPGTRLTVL.

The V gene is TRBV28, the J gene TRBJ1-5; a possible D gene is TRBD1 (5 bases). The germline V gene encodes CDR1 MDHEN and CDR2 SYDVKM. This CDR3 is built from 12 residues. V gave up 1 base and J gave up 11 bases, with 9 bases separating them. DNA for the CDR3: TGTGCCAGCAGTTTATCCAGCAGGGCCCAGCATTTT. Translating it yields CASSLSSRAQHF.

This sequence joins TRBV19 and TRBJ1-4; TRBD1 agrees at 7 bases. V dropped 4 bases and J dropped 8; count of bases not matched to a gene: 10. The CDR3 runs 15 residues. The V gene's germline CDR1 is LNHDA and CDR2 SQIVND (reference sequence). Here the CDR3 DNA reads TGTGCCAGTAGTACGGGGACAGTCCTAGGGGAAAAACTGTTTTTT. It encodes CASSTGTVLGEKLFF.

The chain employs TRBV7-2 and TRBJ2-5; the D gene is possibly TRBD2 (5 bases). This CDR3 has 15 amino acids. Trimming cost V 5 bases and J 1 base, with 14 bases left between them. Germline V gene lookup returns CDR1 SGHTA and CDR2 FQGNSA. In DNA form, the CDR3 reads TGTGCCAGCAGCGCGAGCGGATACCTCCAAGAGACCCAGTACTTC. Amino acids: CASSASGYLQETQYF.